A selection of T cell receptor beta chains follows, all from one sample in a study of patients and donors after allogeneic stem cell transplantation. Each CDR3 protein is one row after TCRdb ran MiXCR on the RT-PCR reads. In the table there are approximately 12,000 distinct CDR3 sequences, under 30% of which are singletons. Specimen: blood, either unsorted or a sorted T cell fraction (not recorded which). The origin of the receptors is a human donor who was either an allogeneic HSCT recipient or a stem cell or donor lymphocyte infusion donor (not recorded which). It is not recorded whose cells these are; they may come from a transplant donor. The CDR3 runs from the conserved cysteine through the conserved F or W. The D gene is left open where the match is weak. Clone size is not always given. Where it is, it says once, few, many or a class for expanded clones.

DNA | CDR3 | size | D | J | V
TGCAGCGTTGTCGTGGCGAATGGCTACACCTTC | CSVVVANGYTF | large | . | TRBJ1-2 | TRBV29-1
TGCGCCAGCAGCCATGCGACTAGCGGGCTCTACAATGAGCAGTTCTTC | CASSHATSGLYNEQFF | . | TRBD2 | TRBJ2-1 | TRBV4-3
TGCGCCAGCAGCCAAGAAACGACTGGGGCCAACGTCCTGACTTTC | CASSQETTGANVLTF | . | . | TRBJ2-6 | TRBV4-3
TGCGCCAGCGCCGGCGGAGGGAGCTCCTACAATGAGCAGTTCTTC | CASAGGGSSYNEQFF | . | . | TRBJ2-1 | TRBV4-3
TGTGCCACCAGTGATTACACGAACACTGAAGCTTTCTTT | CATSDYTNTEAFF | . | . | TRBJ1-1 | TRBV24-1
TGTGCCAGCAGCTTGGGAGGGGTTCATCAGCCCCAGCATTTT | CASSLGGVHQPQHF | many | . | TRBJ1-5 | TRBV5-6
TGCGCCAGCAGCGGGACAGGGAAGAGCTACACCTTC | CASSGTGKSYTF | . | TRBD1 | TRBJ1-2 | TRBV5-1
TGTGCCAGCAGGCTCGGGAGGACCACCTACGAGCAGTACTTC | CASRLGRTTYEQYF | . | TRBD2 | TRBJ2-7 | TRBV6-2/TRBV6-3
TGCGCCAGCAGCTTGGATCCCGACAGGGCCACTGAAGCTTTCTTT | CASSLDPDRATEAFF | . | TRBD1 | TRBJ1-1 | TRBV5-1
TGTGCCTGGAATACGATTGCGCTTATTGAAGCTTTCTTT | CAWNTIALIEAFF | . | . | TRBJ1-1 | TRBV30
TGTGCCAGCAGAACGACAGCCCAAGAGACCCAGTACTTC | CASRTTAQETQYF | . | . | TRBJ2-5 | TRBV28
TGTGCCAGCAGTTCTCTAGCGGGAGGGCCCGCGCAGTACTTC | CASSSLAGGPAQYF | . | TRBD2 | TRBJ2-7 | TRBV6-5
TGTGCCAGCAGCTTACTGGGGGAGTACGGCGGGGAGCTGTTTTTT | CASSLLGEYGGELFF | . | . | TRBJ2-2 | TRBV11-3
TGTGCCAGCAGTGTTTGGGGTTGGAATACGCAGTATTTT | CASSVWGWNTQYF | once | . | TRBJ2-3 | TRBV25-1
TGTGCCAGCAGCTTTCACTTTATGAACACTGAAGCTTTCTTT | CASSFHFMNTEAFF | many | . | TRBJ1-1 | TRBV7-2
TGCAGCGTTGACTATGGCTACACCTTC | CSVDYGYTF | many | . | TRBJ1-2 | TRBV29-1
TGTGCCAGCGGGGGGAGGAGCTCCTACAATGAGCAGTTCTTC | CASGGRSSYNEQFF | few | . | TRBJ2-1 | TRBV7-8
TGTGCCAGCAGCTCCCCCCAGGGACAGACTGAAGCTTTCTTT | CASSSPQGQTEAFF | few | TRBD1 | TRBJ1-1 | TRBV13
TGCGCCAGCAGTCAACAGACAGGGAACTACGAGCAGTACTTC | CASSQQTGNYEQYF | . | TRBD1 | TRBJ2-7 | TRBV5-1
TGTGCCAGCAGCCTTTTCGACAGGGACGAAGAGACCCAGTACTTC | CASSLFDRDEETQYF | . | TRBD1 | TRBJ2-5 | TRBV3-1
TGTGCCAGCAAGCAGGGCAACAATCAGCCCCAGCATTTT | CASKQGNNQPQHF | . | . | TRBJ1-5 | TRBV6-2/TRBV6-3
TGCGCCAGCACCCGGGAGGGCCGAACCTACGAGCAGTACTTC | CASTREGRTYEQYF | few | TRBD2 | TRBJ2-7 | TRBV5-1